The 5 T cell receptor beta chains below all came from one sample that was sequenced in a study of T cells expressing NK-cell markers. TCRdb re-called the 5' RACE reads, yielding one record per CDR3 amino acid sequence without DNA. Its clone listing holds some 110,000 distinct CDR3 sequences. The source material was blood T cells: a sorted CD56 or NKG2C T cell subset, CD4+ or CD8+ T cells, or bulk PBMC T cells (not recorded which). The receptors come from a woman aged 18 to 75 in good health.

The chain has TRBV28 and TRBJ2-1; TCRdb's D call, TRBD1, is unchecked because there is no DNA. Germline V lookup: CDR1 MDHEN, CDR2 SYDVKM. The CDR3 totals 15 residues. CDR3 residues: CASSIPREARGEQFF.

The genes are TRBV28 and TRBJ2-3. The CDR3 has 12 amino acids. The V gene's germline CDR1 is MDHEN and CDR2 SYDVKM. CDR3 region: CASSVVIGTQYF.

The chain joins TRBV12-3 or TRBV12-4 to TRBJ2-1; TCRdb reports TRBD2, a call that lacks DNA to check it against. This CDR3 comprises 17 residues. The CDR3 loop reads CASSLASAGLTYNEQFF.

The V gene is TRBV9, the J gene TRBJ2-1. The CDR3 extends over 15 amino acids. From germline, CDR1 is SGDLS and CDR2 YYNGEE. This chain's CDR3 is CASSFSTSSGNEQFF.

The V call is TRBV30, the J call TRBJ2-7; the TCRdb D gene call, TRBD1, has no DNA to confirm it. Looked up from germline, CDR1 is GTSNPN and CDR2 is SVGIG (reference sequence). The CDR3 is 13 amino acids. CDR3 residues: CACSLSAIYEQYF.